These 20 T cell receptor beta chains came from one sample sequenced in a study of blood T cell repertoires in COVID-19. Using immunoSEQ multiplex PCR, the repertoire was profiled, and TCRdb retains in-frame clones only, with some absent. The sample yields roughly 120,000 clones, over 80% seen once. Sequencing used peripheral blood. The receptors shown here come from a woman in her 70s with acute or convalescent COVID-19.

The chain combines TRBV9 with TRBJ2-1; TRBD1 matches at 7 bases. This CDR3 contains 13 residues. With 2 bases clipped from V and 12 bases from J, the junction kept 8 bases outside the gene matches. Germline V gene lookup returns CDR1 SGDLS and CDR2 YYNGEE. The CDR3: CASSVRQGAGQFF. CDR3 nucleotide sequence: TGTGCCAGCAGCGTTAGACAGGGCGCGGGGCAGTTCTTC.

V is TRBV5-6 and J is TRBJ1-6, with 8 positions matching TRBD1. The CDR3 consists of 15 residues. Germline CDR1 reads SGHDT; CDR2 reads YYEEEE. Trimming at V came to 1 base and at J to 7 bases, leaving 4 bases not matched to a gene. The CDR3 spells CASSLTGGWNSPLHF. CDR3 bases: TGTGCCAGCAGCTTGACAGGGGGTTGGAATTCACCCCTCCACTTT.

The chain employs TRBV7-8 and TRBJ2-3; 8 nucleotides match TRBD1. With 5 bases clipped from V and 0 bases from J, the junction kept 7 bases outside the gene matches. The CDR3 covers 16 residues. The V gene's germline CDR1 is SGHVS and CDR2 FQNEAQ. The CDR3 nucleotides are TGTGCCAGCAGCGTAGGGACAGGCCCTAGCACAGATACGCAGTATTTT. Protein sequence: CASSVGTGPSTDTQYF. Full variable domain (remainder filled in from reference TRBV7-8 and TRBJ2-3): GAGVSQSPRYKVAKRGQDVALRCDPISGHVSLFWYQQALGQGPEFLTYFQNEAQLDKSGLPSDRFFAERPEGSVSTLKIQRTQQEDSAVYLCASSVGTGPSTDTQYFGPGTRLTVL.

The chain has TRBV14 and TRBJ2-7; D perhaps matches TRBD2 (5 bases). There are 15 residues in the CDR3. CDR1 and CDR2 (germline): SGHDN, FVKESK. V lost 2 bases and J lost 0, with 11 bases in between. DNA of the CDR3: TGTGCCAGCAGCCAATCGCCTGGGAGCTCCTACGAGCAGTACTTC. Its translation: CASSQSPGSSYEQYF. The full variable domain, rest sourced from reference TRBV14 and TRBJ2-7, is EAGVTQFPSHSVIEKGQTVTLRCDPISGHDNLYWYRRVMGKEIKFLLHFVKESKQDESGMPNNRFLAERTGGTYSTLKVQPAELEDSGVYFCASSQSPGSSYEQYFGPGTRLTVT.

This chain links TRBV7-3 with TRBJ2-4; 10 nucleotides match TRBD1. The V segment lost 6 bases and the J segment 8 bases; nucleotides outside the gene matches: 7. Germline V gene sequence: CDR1 SGHTA, CDR2 FQGTGA. The CDR3 extends over 14 amino acids. The CDR3 DNA reads as TGTGCCAGCAGTGCGACAGGGGGCGAAGACATTCAGTACTTC. This codes for CASSATGGEDIQYF.

The chain combines TRBV14 with TRBJ2-7, with D possibly matching TRBD2 (6 bases). Germline loops: CDR1 SGHDN, CDR2 FVKESK. Between the trimmed V and J ends, which lost 4 bases and 4 bases, there was a span of 11 bases. This CDR3 spans 13 amino acids. The CDR3 loop is CASSRDFGYEQYF. The CDR3 nucleotides are TGTGCCAGCAGCCGGGACTTCGGGTACGAGCAGTACTTC. The full variable domain, completed using reference TRBV14 and TRBJ2-7, is EAGVTQFPSHSVIEKGQTVTLRCDPISGHDNLYWYRRVMGKEIKFLLHFVKESKQDESGMPNNRFLAERTGGTYSTLKVQPAELEDSGVYFCASSRDFGYEQYFGPGTRLTVT.

The chain carries TRBV19 and TRBJ1-1; D remains unclear. This CDR3 region has 15 residues. V lost 5 bases and J 1 base, leaving 14 bases between the germline ends. Germline V CDR1 and CDR2: LNHDA, SQIVND (reference sequence). The chain's CDR3 is CASSLALTSNTEAFF. The CDR3 region has the DNA TGTGCCAGTAGTCTCGCTTTAACTTCGAACACTGAAGCTTTCTTT. The variable domain in full, with the rest retrieved from reference TRBV19 and TRBJ1-1, is DGGITQSPKYLFRKEGQNVTLSCEQNLNHDAMYWYRQDPGQGLRLIYYSQIVNDFQKGDIAEGYSVSREKKESFPLTVTSAQKNPTAFYLCASSLALTSNTEAFFGQGTRLTVV.

V usage is TRBV29-1 and J usage is TRBJ2-3; the match to TRBD2 covers 10 bases. The junction had 3 bases not matched to a gene; V was cut back by 5 bases and J by 4 bases. CDR3 length: 13 amino acids. Germline loops: CDR1 SQVTM, CDR2 ANQGSEA. The CDR3 coding sequence is TGCAGCGTTCATAGCGGGGGGTCAGATACGCAGTATTTT. As protein: CSVHSGGSDTQYF.

This chain connects TRBV6-1 to TRBJ1-1, with TRBD1 matching 10 bases. The CDR3 is made up of 14 amino acids. V gave up 3 bases and J gave up 11 bases; unmatched junction bases: 9. Germline CDR1 and CDR2: MNHNS and SASEGT. The CDR3 DNA sequence: TGTGCCAGCAGTGATGCGACAGGGGGCAGACCCGCTTTCTTT. This codes for CASSDATGGRPAFF.

The genes are TRBV6-5 and TRBJ1-3, with 8 bases that match TRBD1. The ends lost 5 bases at V and 2 bases at J; junction bases unmatched: 5. The CDR3 has 15 residues. Germline assignment: CDR1 MNHEY and CDR2 SVGAGI. The CDR3 region has the DNA TGTGCCAGCAGTAGGGACAGGTACACTGGAAACACCATATATTTT. It encodes CASSRDRYTGNTIYF.

This clone was seen repeatedly, ten times or more. The V and J genes are TRBV6-5 and TRBJ1-2; no firm D call. The germline CDR1 and CDR2 sequences are MNHEY and SVGAGI. This CDR3 has 13 amino acids. V lost 5 bases and J lost 0, with 7 bases in between. CDR3: CASSRAPNYGYTF. In DNA, the CDR3 is TGTGCCAGCAGTCGAGCCCCTAACTATGGCTACACCTTC.

This clone was seen a few times. The J gene is TRBJ2-1, the V gene TRBV19; D remains unclear. Germline V gives CDR1 LNHDA, CDR2 SQIVND (reference sequence). The CDR3 is 16 residues long. Trimming stripped 5 bases from V and 0 bases from J, with 14 bases between. DNA of the CDR3: TGTGCCAGTAGTCTTGACACCCTCCACTCCTACAATGAGCAGTTCTTC. It specifies CASSLDTLHSYNEQFF.

V is TRBV2 and J is TRBJ2-3; D call uncertain. The V and J ends lost 4 bases and 5 bases respectively, with 7 bases between them. Germline V gene lookup returns CDR1 SNHLY and CDR2 FYNNEI. CDR3 size: 12 residues. The CDR3 bases are TGTGCCAGCAGTGTCGTAATAGATACGCAGTATTTT. Its protein is CASSVVIDTQYF. The full variable domain, its missing parts supplied by reference TRBV2 and TRBJ2-3, is EPEVTQTPSHQVTQMGQEVILRCVPISNHLYFYWYRQILGQKVEFLVSFYNNEISEKSEIFDDQFSVERPDGSNFTLKIRSTKLEDSAMYFCASSVVIDTQYFGPGTRLTVL.

V and J are TRBV19 and TRBJ1-1, with 7 bases aligning to TRBD1. The CDR3 runs 15 residues. CDR1 and CDR2 from the germline V gene are LNHDA and SQIVND (reference sequence). J gave up 0 bases and V 5 bases, and 6 bases lay outside the gene matches. The CDR3 reads CASSPRDRVNTEAFF. CDR3 sequence (DNA): TGTGCCAGTAGTCCCAGAGACAGGGTGAACACTGAAGCTTTCTTT.

This rearrangement joins TRBV10-3 to TRBJ2-7, with D possibly matching TRBD1 (5 bases). Trimming removed 7 bases from V and 0 bases from J, with 13 bases in between. The CDR3 covers 14 residues. Germline V gives CDR1 ENHRY, CDR2 SYGVKD. CDR3 nucleotides: TGTGCCATCAAGGGTACAGACAGCTCCTACGAGCAGTACTTC. Protein sequence: CAIKGTDSSYEQYF.

The chain combines TRBV5-4 with TRBJ2-2; no reliable D call. This CDR3 is 14 amino acids long. The germline gives CDR1 SGHNT, CDR2 YYREEE (reference sequence). Trimming left V 4 bases short and J 2 bases short, with 9 bases between. CDR3 sequence: CASSREPNTGELFF. DNA of the CDR3: TGTGCCAGCAGCCGAGAACCTAACACCGGGGAGCTGTTTTTT.

This clone was seen once. The rearrangement links TRBV2 to TRBJ1-1, with TRBD1 identical over 7 bases. In germline, CDR1 is SNHLY, CDR2 FYNNEI. The ends lost 5 bases at V and 5 bases at J; junction bases unmatched: 11. CDR3 length: 15 residues. The CDR3 bases are TGTGCCAGCAGTCGGGACAGCCCCGCGGGGACTGAAGCTTTCTTT. Translating it yields CASSRDSPAGTEAFF.

The chain uses TRBV2 and TRBJ2-7; D is perhaps TRBD1 (6 bases). Germline CDR1 reads SNHLY; CDR2 reads FYNNEI. Trimming removed 6 bases at V and 6 bases at J, with 21 bases between. The CDR3 consists of 15 residues. The CDR3: CASRQGTLTRGEQYF. Written as DNA, the CDR3 is TGTGCCAGCAGACAAGGGACCCTAACCAGGGGCGAGCAGTACTTC.

This chain connects TRBV11-2 to TRBJ2-1; TRBD1 aligns across 8 bases. Germline CDR1 SGHAT, CDR2 FQNNGV. V was pared by 5 bases and J by 4 bases, with 7 bases of the junction left unmatched. The CDR3 runs to 15 residues. The DNA for the CDR3 is TGTGCCAGCAGCGCCGGGACAGGACCGTACAATGAGCAGTTCTTC. Amino acids: CASSAGTGPYNEQFF.

The rearrangement joins TRBV18 to TRBJ2-1, with D possibly being TRBD2 (6 bases). This CDR3 has 16 amino acids. CDR1 and CDR2 from the germline V gene are KGHSH and LQKENI. Trimming pared 5 bases from V and 6 bases from J, leaving 20 bases between. The CDR3 DNA is TGTGCCAGCTCATCACAGGCGGAGGGCCTAGGCAATGAGCAGTTCTTC. Translated: CASSSQAEGLGNEQFF.